The 26 T cell receptor beta chains given below trace back to one sample, sequenced in a study of cytomegalovirus exposure and HLA in healthy donors. The PCR was carried out with 60 Vbeta primers and 13 Jbeta primers. Profiled with immunoSEQ multiplex PCR; TCRdb holds only in-frame clones, not every one. This sample has around 77,000 clones, with roughly 74% found just once. Input material: PBMCs. The receptors derive from a man in his forties in good health and CMV-seronegative.

The V and J genes are TRBV30 and TRBJ1-1; 7 bases agree with TRBD1. The CDR3 is 13 residues long. J lost 7 bases, V lost 3 bases, and 8 bases had no gene match. Germline CDR1 reads GTSNPN; CDR2 reads SVGIG (reference sequence). CDR3 coding DNA: TGTGCCTGGAGCAGAGGGGGCACCGGTGAAGCTTTCTTT. Translating gives CAWSRGGTGEAFF.

V usage is TRBV7-8 and J usage is TRBJ2-1; D call uncertain. Trimming shortened V by 4 bases and J by 9 bases, and 16 bases separated the two germline ends. The CDR3 has 14 residues. Per the germline V gene, CDR1 is SGHVS and CDR2 is FQNEAQ. CDR3 bases: TGTGCCAGCAGCTCCCGATGGGTAGCTCGTGAGCAGTTCTTC. Its protein product is CASSSRWVAREQFF.

The chain employs TRBV5-4 and TRBJ2-6, with 7 bases lining up with TRBD1. CDR3 length equals 16 residues. Germline CDR1 reads SGHNT; CDR2 reads YYREEE (reference sequence). The J segment lost 0 bases and the V segment lost 5 bases, leaving 5 bases of the junction unmatched. The CDR3 DNA is TGTGCCAGCAGTCGACAGGGATCCTCTGGGGCCAACGTCCTGACTTTC. This sequence encodes CASSRQGSSGANVLTF.

This clone was seen more than once but under ten times. The chain recombines TRBV5-1 with TRBJ2-2; 12 positions agree with TRBD1. Losses at the gene ends were 4 bases for V and 7 bases for J; bases not matched to a gene: 5. Looked up from germline, CDR1 is SGHRS and CDR2 is YFSETQ. The CDR3 runs to 15 residues. In DNA form, the CDR3 reads TGCGCCAGCAGCGTCGGGACAGGGGGCTTCGGGGAGCTGTTTTTT. This encodes CASSVGTGGFGELFF.

The J gene is TRBJ1-5, the V gene TRBV28; 9 bases match TRBD1. The CDR3 extends over 17 amino acids. The V gene end was trimmed by 6 bases and the J gene end by 5 bases; junction bases not matched to a gene: 14. Germline CDR1 is MDHEN and CDR2 is SYDVKM. Here the CDR3 DNA reads TGTGCCAGCAGCATCAATCGGGACAGGGACGAGCATCAGCCCCAGCATTTT. Translation: CASSINRDRDEHQPQHF. The full variable domain, with the rest looked up from reference TRBV28 and TRBJ1-5, is DVKVTQSSRYLVKRTGEKVFLECVQDMDHENMFWYRQDPGLGLRLIYFSYDVKMKEKGDIPEGYSVSREKKERFSLILESASTNQTSMYLCASSINRDRDEHQPQHFGDGTRLSIL.

This sequence joins TRBV29-1 and TRBJ1-3; D is ambiguous. The CDR3 runs 12 residues. V lost 7 bases to trimming and J lost 0 bases, with 7 bases between them. Germline CDR1 reads SQVTM; CDR2 reads ANQGSEA. The CDR3, as DNA: TGCAGCGGCGGTTTCTCTGGAAACACCATATATTTT. This encodes CSGGFSGNTIYF. The variable domain in full, with the rest retrieved from reference TRBV29-1 and TRBJ1-3, is SAVISQKPSRDICQRGTSLTIQCQVDSQVTMMFWYRQQPGQSLTLIATANQGSEATYESGFVIDKFPISRPNLTFSTLTVSNMSPEDSSIYLCSGGFSGNTIYFGEGSWLTVV.

For this clone: At one boundary the junction diverges from the germline segment, which might be a read error. The J gene is TRBJ1-1, the V gene TRBV12-5, with 7 positions matching TRBD1. CDR1 LGHNT and CDR2 FRNRAP come from the germline V gene. This CDR3 has 15 residues. CDR3 nucleotide sequence: TGTGCTAATGGTTTGATGCAAGGGGGCGAAATAGAAGCTTTCTTT. Amino acids: CANGLMQGGEIEAFF.

The J gene is TRBJ2-7, the V gene TRBV7-2; weak D call: TRBD2 (6 bases). The CDR3 runs to 18 residues. The V gene's germline CDR1 is SGHTA and CDR2 FQGNSA. V was pared by 1 base and J by 0 bases, with 19 bases between. CDR3 loop: CASSLVFGRGRNSYEQYF. The CDR3 region has the DNA TGTGCCAGCAGCTTAGTATTCGGTCGGGGGAGAAACTCCTACGAGCAGTACTTC.

The gene calls are TRBV5-4 and TRBJ1-6; 8 positions match TRBD1. The CDR3 covers 18 residues. The germline CDR1 and CDR2 sequences are SGHNT and YYREEE (reference sequence). After removal of 4 bases from V and 5 bases from J, the junction contained 14 bases not matched to a gene. The CDR3 region is CASSRGNPGGANNSPLHF. The CDR3, as DNA: TGTGCCAGCAGCCGAGGGAATCCAGGGGGCGCAAATAATTCACCCCTCCACTTT.

This rearrangement joins TRBV6-5 to TRBJ1-1; possibly TRBD1 for D (5 bases). The germline gives CDR1 MNHEY, CDR2 SVGAGI. V gave up 6 bases and J gave up 1 base, with 15 bases separating them. The CDR3 is made up of 15 amino acids. The CDR3 nucleotides read TGTGCCAGCAGGGGGGGGATCTTGGCGAACACTGAAGCTTTCTTT. Amino acids: CASRGGILANTEAFF.

The V and J genes are TRBV18 and TRBJ1-5; D gene unclear. V dropped 2 bases and J dropped 5 bases, with 7 bases sitting between them. In germline, CDR1 is KGHSH, CDR2 LQKENI. CDR3 length equals 13 residues. The CDR3, as DNA: TGTGCCAGCTCACCAACGGTCGATCAGCCCCAGCATTTT. It encodes CASSPTVDQPQHF.

The gene calls are TRBV4-1 and TRBJ2-5; 7 positions match TRBD2. This CDR3 contains 14 residues. V gave up 4 bases and J gave up 4 bases; unmatched junction bases: 6. CDR1 and CDR2 from the germline V gene are MGHRA and YSYEKL. CDR3 sequence: CASSPWGGRETQYF. Here the CDR3 DNA reads TGCGCCAGCAGCCCTTGGGGGGGAAGAGAGACCCAGTACTTC.

The rearrangement joins TRBV9 to TRBJ2-5; TRBD1 agrees at 8 bases. This CDR3 spans 15 amino acids. Germline V gene sequence: CDR1 SGDLS, CDR2 YYNGEE. V gave up 4 bases and J gave up 5 bases; unmatched junction bases: 10. The CDR3 DNA reads as TGTGCCAGCAGCACGACAGGGGTGTTGGTGGAGACCCAGTACTTC. Its translation: CASSTTGVLVETQYF.

This clone was detected a few times. The rearrangement joins TRBV28 to TRBJ1-2, with 7 bases identical to TRBD1. This CDR3 has 13 residues. Germline V CDR1 and CDR2: MDHEN, SYDVKM. V trimming: 7 bases; J trimming: 4 bases; junction bases outside the gene matches: 6. The CDR3: CASTLGQIYGYTF. The CDR3 nucleotides read TGTGCCAGCACCTTGGGACAGATCTATGGCTACACCTTC.

The CDR3 here is CAFLTEGSNYGYTF. The CDR3, as DNA: TGTGCCTTCCTAACAGAGGGTTCCAACTATGGCTACACCTTC. The chain recombines TRBV10-3 with TRBJ1-2; no clear D. The CDR3 extends over 14 amino acids. V lost 11 bases, J lost 2 bases, and 18 bases lay in between. Germline V gene sequence: CDR1 ENHRY, CDR2 SYGVKD.

The genes are TRBV27 and TRBJ2-5; 8 bases line up with TRBD1. This CDR3 has 13 residues. The J segment lost 3 bases and the V segment lost 6 bases, leaving 3 bases of the junction unmatched. Germline CDR1 MNHEY, CDR2 SMNVEV (reference sequence). This CDR3 is CASSPDREETQYF. As DNA, the CDR3 is TGTGCCAGCAGCCCGGACAGGGAAGAGACCCAGTACTTC.

J is TRBJ2-7 and V is TRBV20-1, with D possibly matching TRBD2 (5 bases). V was cut by 4 bases and J by 6 bases, with 10 bases left in between. The CDR3 spans 11 residues. CDR1 DFQATT and CDR2 SNEGSKA come from the germline V gene (reference sequence). The CDR3 DNA follows: TGCAGTGCTAATGGGGAGAGCGAGCAGTACTTC. Translation gives CSANGESEQYF.

The V gene is TRBV6-1, the J gene TRBJ1-1, with D uncertain. The V end lost 8 bases, the J end lost 1 base, and 14 bases lay between the germline ends. The CDR3 has 14 residues. Germline V gene sequence: CDR1 MNHNS, CDR2 SASEGT. Here the CDR3 DNA reads TGTGCCAGCGTCCTCCAGGTTCAGAACACTGAAGCTTTCTTT. Its protein product is CASVLQVQNTEAFF.

The chain carries TRBV6-1 and TRBJ1-2; D not resolved. CDR3 length: 15 amino acids. Germline V gene sequence: CDR1 MNHNS, CDR2 SASEGT. Trimming removed 6 bases at V and 0 bases at J, with 14 bases between. This CDR3 is CASRGGGATNYGYTF. DNA for the CDR3: TGTGCCAGCAGGGGAGGAGGTGCCACTAACTATGGCTACACCTTC.

The chain is built from TRBV7-3 and TRBJ2-5; 10 bases align to TRBD2. V lost 5 bases, J lost 9 bases, and 12 bases stayed unmatched. Per germline, CDR1 SGHTA and CDR2 FQGTGA. CDR3 length: 15 amino acids. As DNA, the CDR3 is TGTGCCAGCAGCCAAGGCGGGCTAGCGGGGGCTCCCCAGTACTTC. This gives the protein CASSQGGLAGAPQYF.

The rearrangement links TRBV7-6 to TRBJ2-2; TRBD1 matches at 9 bases. This CDR3 is built from 16 residues. The germline V gene has CDR1 SGHVS and CDR2 FNYEAQ. V lost 3 bases and J lost 4; bases outside the gene matches: 6. The CDR3 DNA reads TGTGCCAGCAGCTTGTTACCGGGACAGGGCACCGGGGAGCTGTTTTTT. Its translation is CASSLLPGQGTGELFF.

This clone was detected a few times. The chain uses TRBV4-3 and TRBJ1-1, with 8 bases fitting TRBD1. In germline, CDR1 is LGHNA, CDR2 YSLEER. This CDR3 has 14 amino acids. V dropped 7 bases and J dropped 7; count of bases not matched to a gene: 11. CDR3 protein: CASKDRENLHEAFF. The DNA for the CDR3 is TGCGCCAGCAAGGACAGGGAAAATCTCCATGAAGCTTTCTTT.

This clone was detected only a few times. The V call is TRBV7-8, the J call TRBJ1-1; 7 nucleotides line up with TRBD1. Germline V gives CDR1 SGHVS, CDR2 FQNEAQ. J was trimmed by 2 bases and V by 5 bases; bases with no gene match: 8. This CDR3 spans 15 amino acids. CDR3 coding DNA: TGTGCCAGCAGCCCACCGGACAGGACAAACACTGAAGCTTTCTTT. Its translation: CASSPPDRTNTEAFF.

As regards this clone: One end of the junction varies from germline; a read error may be responsible. The J gene is TRBJ2-1, the V gene TRBV7-7; TRBD2 might be the D (7 bases). Per the germline V gene, CDR1 is SSHAT and CDR2 is FNYEAQ (reference sequence). CDR3 length: 14 amino acids. The CDR3 sequence is CASSMGRGGNEQFF. The CDR3 coding sequence is TGTGCTAGCAGCATGGGGAGGGGGGGGAATGAGCAGTTCTTC.

As concerns this clone: A read error may account for a junction end that differs from germline. The chain uses TRBV7-9 and TRBJ1-6; D gene unclear. This CDR3 contains 16 residues. Germline CDR1 and CDR2: SEHNR and FQNEAQ (reference sequence). The CDR3 sequence: CSSSLSRYSYNSPLHF. CDR3 DNA: TGTTCCAGCAGCTTATCCCGCTACTCCTATAATTCACCCCTCCACTTT. Drawing the rest from reference TRBV7-9 and TRBJ1-6, the complete variable domain is DTGVSQNPRHKITKRGQNVTFRCDPISEHNRLYWYRQTLGQGPEFLTYFQNEAQLEKSRLLSDRFSAERPKGSFSTLEIQRTEQGDSAMYLCSSSLSRYSYNSPLHFGNGTRLTVT.

The chain has TRBV14 and TRBJ2-1; D not resolved. Trimming shortened V by 7 bases and J by 9 bases, and 10 bases separated the two germline ends. The CDR3 is 11 amino acids. Germline V lookup: CDR1 SGHDN, CDR2 FVKESK. The chain's CDR3 is CASTRGREQFF. Here the CDR3 DNA reads TGTGCCAGCACCCGAGGTCGTGAGCAGTTCTTC.